Listed below are T cell receptor beta chains from one sample, sequenced in a study of CD8 T cells in Susac syndrome. One entry per CDR3 protein results from TCRdb running MiXCR on the immunoSEQ multiplex PCR reads. This table has approximately 190,000 distinct CDR3 sequences, 90% to 95% appearing once. The sample taken for sequencing was CD4+ T cells from PBMCs. The receptors come from a human donor with multiple sclerosis. Both conserved end residues are trimmed from each CDR3. A D gene is named only where the DNA matches it firmly. The listing skips clone size in some rows; elsewhere it reads once, few, many or a size class.

abundance | d_gene | j_gene | v_gene | CDR3aa
NA | NA | TRBJ2-1 | TRBV6-2/TRBV6-3 | ASIQGNTYNEQF
NA | NA | TRBJ2-3 | TRBV11-3 | ASSFDYNTDTQY
NA | NA | TRBJ2-5 | TRBV2 | ASGGITPYQETQY
NA | TRBD2 | TRBJ2-5 | TRBV9 | ASSAHSGTRGETQY
once | NA | TRBJ2-1 | TRBV27 | ASSLGLVANEQF
NA | TRBD2 | TRBJ2-7 | TRBV15 | ATSSARSGRGGRNEQY
NA | NA | TRBJ2-1 | TRBV27 | ASSLPGYNEQF
NA | NA | TRBJ2-7 | TRBV29-1 | SVLLGGRDEQY
NA | NA | TRBJ1-3 | TRBV5-1 | ASSLDATSGNTIY
NA | NA | TRBJ2-2 | TRBV24-1 | ATQDTGRRNTGELF
NA | NA | TRBJ1-1 | TRBV6-2/TRBV6-3 | ASFESGLRLDRAAEAF
NA | NA | TRBJ1-2 | TRBV6-5 | ASSDHGGRGGYT
NA | NA | TRBJ2-2 | TRBV27 | ASSLLSNGDSAGELF
NA | NA | TRBJ2-5 | TRBV20-1 | SARDFRRAETQY
NA | TRBD1 | TRBJ2-5 | TRBV5-1 | ASSSSGQFQETQY
NA | TRBD2 | TRBJ2-3 | TRBV27 | ASNSGGAWDTQY
once | NA | TRBJ1-1 | TRBV29-1 | SVSNGVGAEAF
NA | TRBD1 | TRBJ1-1 | TRBV5-1 | ASSGVGGTGDQAF
NA | NA | TRBJ1-3 | TRBV29-1 | SVERAAGNTIY
NA | TRBD1 | NA | TRBV6-5 | ASSYTVGTDPIYEQY